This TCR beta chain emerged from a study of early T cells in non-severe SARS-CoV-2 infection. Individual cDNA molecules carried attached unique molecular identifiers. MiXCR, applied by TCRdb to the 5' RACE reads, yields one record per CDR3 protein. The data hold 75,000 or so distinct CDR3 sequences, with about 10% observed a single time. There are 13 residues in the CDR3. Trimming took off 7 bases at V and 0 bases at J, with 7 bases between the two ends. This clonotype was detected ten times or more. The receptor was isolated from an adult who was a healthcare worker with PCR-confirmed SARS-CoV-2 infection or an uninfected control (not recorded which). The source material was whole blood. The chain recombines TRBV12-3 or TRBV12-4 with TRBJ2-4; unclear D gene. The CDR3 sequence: CASMQLAKNIQYF. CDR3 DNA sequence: TGTGCCAGCATGCAACTAGCCAAAAACATTCAGTACTTC.